Listed here are 27 T cell receptor beta chains from one sample, sequenced in a study of low-dose radiotherapy and immunotherapy resistance in tumors. Primers used for first-strand cDNA, a TRAV- and TRBV-specific set, covered both alpha and beta chains. The TCRs were subjected to amplification over roughly 18 PCR cycles employing a constant-region primer in conjunction with a V-primer adapter. TCRdb processed the reads anew with MiXCR; each CDR3 protein has one entry. The data show approximately 90,000 distinct CDR3 sequences, under 9.5% seen once. Described time point: before trial treatment. Sequencing used PBMCs, obtained before treatment. The receptors stem from a male donor with prostate cancer.

At least ten counts were recorded for this clonotype. The V and J genes are TRBV6-5 and TRBJ2-7, with 9 positions matching TRBD2. V dropped 2 bases and J dropped 1; count of bases not matched to a gene: 0. This CDR3 has 14 amino acids. CDR1 and CDR2 (germline): MNHEY, SVGAGI. CDR3 sequence (DNA): TGTGCCAGCAGTTACCTAGCGGGATCCTACGAGCAGTACTTC. Translating it yields CASSYLAGSYEQYF.

This clonotype was counted at least ten times. This chain links TRBV4-2 with TRBJ1-5; D is ambiguous. CDR1 and CDR2 from the germline V gene are LGHNA and YNFKEQ. The V gene lost 1 base and the J gene lost 3 bases, with 10 bases spanning the gap. There are 15 residues in the CDR3. The DNA for the CDR3 is TGTGCCAGCAGCCAAGGGGAACGAAACAATCAGCCCCAGCATTTT. Protein sequence: CASSQGERNNQPQHF.

This clonotype was recorded at least ten times. Relative to the germline gene, one junction end is altered; a read error may explain this. The chain uses TRBV7-2 and TRBJ2-7; the D gene is possibly TRBD1 (6 bases). CDR1 and CDR2 (germline): SGHTA, FQGNSA. The CDR3 covers 15 residues. In DNA, the CDR3 is TGTGCCAGCAGCCAATGGGCAGGGGTCTCCTGCGAGCAGTACTTC. Protein: CASSQWAGVSCEQYF.

This clonotype has ten or more counts. The chain links TRBV15 to TRBJ2-2; 9 nucleotides align to TRBD2. Germline-derived CDR1 and CDR2 are LNHNV and YYDKDF (reference sequence). V shed 7 bases, J shed 1 base, and the junction held 1 base outside the gene matches. The CDR3 covers 14 residues. The CDR3 protein is CATTAGGNTGELFF. The CDR3 nucleotides read TGTGCCACCACAGCGGGGGGGAACACCGGGGAGCTGTTTTTT.

J is TRBJ2-2 and V is TRBV5-1; 8 nucleotides match TRBD2. Trimming at V came to 0 bases and at J to 5 bases, leaving 9 bases not matched to a gene. The germline CDR1 and CDR2 sequences are SGHRS and YFSETQ. The CDR3 loop spans 17 amino acids. The CDR3 sequence: CASSLALVREGTGELFF. CDR3 sequence (DNA): TGCGCCAGCAGCTTGGCCCTGGTCCGGGAGGGGACCGGGGAGCTGTTTTTT. Variable domain in full (rest from reference TRBV5-1 and TRBJ2-2): KAGVTQTPRYLIKTRGQQVTLSCSPISGHRSVSWYQQTPGQGLQFLFEYFSETQRNKGNFPGRFSGRQFSNSRSEMNVSTLELGDSALYLCASSLALVREGTGELFFGEGSRLTVL.

The chain links TRBV28 to TRBJ1-2; D remains unclear. Per germline, CDR1 MDHEN and CDR2 SYDVKM. The CDR3 length is 11 residues. The germline V and J ends were trimmed by 6 bases and 8 bases, with 10 bases remaining between them. The CDR3 loop is CASSSVRGYTF. CDR3 sequence (DNA): TGTGCCAGCAGCTCGGTGCGGGGCTACACCTTC.

Ten or more counts support this clonotype. The J gene is TRBJ1-5, the V gene TRBV30, with 7 bases aligning to TRBD1. Looked up from germline, CDR1 is GTSNPN and CDR2 is SVGIG (reference sequence). V dropped 4 bases and J dropped 4; count of bases not matched to a gene: 4. The CDR3 is 13 residues long. The CDR3 region has the DNA TGTGCCTGGAAAAGGGACAGTAATCAGCCCCAGCATTTT. It translates to CAWKRDSNQPQHF.

This clonotype was detected a few times. The chain is built from TRBV6-8 and TRBJ2-7; possible D gene TRBD2, 6 bases. Germline assignment: CDR1 MNHGY and CDR2 SAAAGT. CDR3 length equals 13 residues. V lost 10 bases and J lost 5, with 18 bases in between. The CDR3 DNA sequence: TGTGCCATCCGGGCGGGAAGCAAGGACGAGCAGTACTTC. This codes for CAIRAGSKDEQYF.

In this sample, this clonotype turned up many times. The rearrangement links TRBV18 to TRBJ2-1; D uncertain. The CDR3 is made up of 12 amino acids. The germline CDR1 and CDR2 sequences are KGHSH and LQKENI. Trimming cost V 5 bases and J 3 bases, with 5 bases left between them. CDR3 DNA: TGTGCCAGCTCAGCCTACTACAATGAGCAGTTCTTC. Protein sequence: CASSAYYNEQFF.

This clonotype was observed many times. This rearrangement joins TRBV28 to TRBJ2-5, with D perhaps matching TRBD2 (5 bases). Trimming shortened V by 6 bases and J by 0 bases, and 11 bases separated the two germline ends. The CDR3 loop spans 14 amino acids. The V gene's germline CDR1 is MDHEN and CDR2 SYDVKM. The CDR3 DNA is TGTGCCAGCAGCCCTGTCGGGAACCAAGAGACCCAGTACTTC. Its protein product is CASSPVGNQETQYF.

The chain recombines TRBV28 with TRBJ2-7; the match to TRBD2 covers 10 bases. Germline V lookup: CDR1 MDHEN, CDR2 SYDVKM. V shed 2 bases and J 2 bases; nucleotides not matched to a gene: 3. The CDR3 sequence is 15 residues long. The chain's CDR3 is CASSLITSGTYEQYF. The CDR3 DNA reads TGTGCCAGCAGTTTAATAACTAGCGGGACCTACGAGCAGTACTTC.

This clonotype has ten or more counts. The V gene is TRBV19, the J gene TRBJ2-2; D unclear. The CDR3 has 15 residues. CDR1 is LNHDA, CDR2 SQIVND, per germline (reference sequence). Trimming cost V 6 bases and J 11 bases, with 22 bases left between them. CDR3 nucleotides: TGTGCCAGTAGCCCCGTGGTAGCATTCCAAGTAGAGCTGTTTTTT. Translating gives CASSPVVAFQVELFF.

This clonotype was seen only once. Since a much larger clone is just one base distant, this may be a read error. V is TRBV7-2 and J is TRBJ2-4; D may match TRBD1 or TRBD2 (5 bases each). Deletions cut 4 bases from V and 5 bases from J, with 12 bases between. The CDR3 runs to 14 residues. CDR1 SGHTA and CDR2 FQGNSA come from the germline V gene. This CDR3 is CASSSGTPENIQYF. In DNA, the CDR3 is TGTGCCAGCAGCTCCGGGACCCCGGAAAACATTCAGTACTTC.

This clonotype was picked up many times. This chain connects TRBV7-9 to TRBJ2-7, with 7 bases that match TRBD1. Germline V gives CDR1 SEHNR, CDR2 FQNEAQ (reference sequence). The length of the CDR3 is 12 residues. Germline trimming cut 5 bases from V and 9 bases from J; bases unmatched to any gene: 7. The CDR3 protein is CASSLPRTGQYF. The DNA of the CDR3 is TGTGCCAGCAGCCTCCCACGGACAGGGCAGTACTTC.

This clonotype has ten or more counts. The rearrangement joins TRBV15 to TRBJ2-7; 8 bases fit TRBD2. The germline V gene has CDR1 LNHNV and CDR2 YYDKDF (reference sequence). The CDR3 has 12 residues. The V segment lost 5 bases and the J segment 6 bases; nucleotides outside the gene matches: 3. The CDR3 protein is CATSGLAAEQYF. The CDR3 nucleotides read TGTGCCACCAGCGGACTAGCAGCCGAGCAGTACTTC.

There are many counts of this clonotype. The V and J genes are TRBV7-2 and TRBJ2-3; D unresolved. This CDR3 has 16 residues. V was trimmed by 0 bases and J by 0 bases, leaving 10 bases between them. Germline values: CDR1 SGHTA, CDR2 FQGNSA. CDR3 bases: TGTGCCAGCAGCTTAGCAGGCTACACTAGCACAGATACGCAGTATTTT. Translated, it gives CASSLAGYTSTDTQYF.

This clonotype showed up many times. This rearrangement joins TRBV7-2 to TRBJ2-1, with TRBD1 matching over 7 bases. CDR3 length: 20 residues. V lost 0 bases and J lost 3; bases outside the gene matches: 17. Germline assignment: CDR1 SGHTA and CDR2 FQGNSA. CDR3: CASSLASTGSVGSNYNEQFF. CDR3 DNA sequence: TGTGCCAGCAGCTTAGCATCGACAGGGTCAGTCGGATCTAACTACAATGAGCAGTTCTTC. Variable domain in full (rest from reference TRBV7-2 and TRBJ2-1): GAGVSQSPSNKVTEKGKDVELRCDPISGHTALYWYRQSLGQGLEFLIYFQGNSAPDKSGLPSDRFSAERTGGSVSTLTIQRTQQEDSAVYLCASSLASTGSVGSNYNEQFFGPGTRLTVL.

The sample holds many counts of this clonotype. In DNA, the CDR3 is TGCGCCAGCAGCTTGGGGGGGACTAGCCAATCCTACGAGCAGTACTTC. Translation: CASSLGGTSQSYEQYF. The chain has TRBV5-1 and TRBJ2-7, with TRBD2 matching 9 bases. This CDR3 spans 16 amino acids. With 0 bases clipped from V and 1 base from J, the junction kept 5 bases outside the gene matches. CDR1 and CDR2 from the germline V gene are SGHRS and YFSETQ.

This clonotype showed up many times. This CDR3 is CASSLGHGGQETQYF. CDR3 sequence (DNA): TGTGCCAGCAGCTTAGGACACGGGGGCCAAGAGACCCAGTACTTC. This sequence joins TRBV7-9 and TRBJ2-5; perhaps TRBD2 as D (6 bases). Germline CDR1 reads SEHNR; CDR2 reads FQNEAQ (reference sequence). V gave up 1 base and J gave up 1 base, with 10 bases separating them. The CDR3 consists of 15 residues.

Remarks on this clonotype: A far larger clone is a single base away, which makes a read error likely. The chain has TRBV10-3 and TRBJ2-1; D unresolved. CDR1 ENHRY and CDR2 SYGVKD come from the germline V gene. V shed 0 bases and J shed 10 bases, with 13 bases lying between them. There are 14 residues in the CDR3. Here the CDR3 reads CAISESTAPYEQFF. The CDR3 DNA reads as TGTGCCATCAGTGAGTCTACAGCTCCCTACGAGCAGTTCTTC.

This clonotype has ten or more counts. The J gene is TRBJ1-1, the V gene TRBV29-1; D might be TRBD1 (6 bases). This CDR3 has 12 amino acids. Germline V CDR1 and CDR2: SQVTM, ANQGSEA. Trimming cost V 7 bases and J 0 bases, with 9 bases left between them. The CDR3 sequence is CSGGAVNTEAFF. DNA for the CDR3: TGCAGCGGGGGGGCGGTGAACACTGAAGCTTTCTTT.

The chain couples TRBV11-1 to TRBJ2-1; 10 bases line up with TRBD1. Germline V gives CDR1 SGHAT, CDR2 FQDESV (reference sequence). Losses at the gene ends were 3 bases for V and 6 bases for J; bases not matched to a gene: 2. The CDR3 runs to 14 residues. CDR3 in DNA: TGTGCCAGCAGCTTCGGGACAGGGGCCAATGAGCAGTTCTTC. This codes for CASSFGTGANEQFF.

This clonotype was recorded many times. The chain joins TRBV24-1 to TRBJ2-2; either TRBD1 or TRBD2 may fit D (5 bases each). The V end was cut by 4 bases, the J end by 1 base, with 15 bases between. CDR3 length equals 17 residues. Germline V gene data show CDR1 as KGHDR and CDR2 as SFDVKD. CDR3 coding DNA: TGTGCCACCAGTGACGTTTCGGGACGGGAGAACACCGGGGAGCTGTTTTTT. It specifies CATSDVSGRENTGELFF.

In the case of this clonotype: Only one base separates this from a far larger clonotype, so it likely reflects a read error. The CDR3 bases are TGTGCCAGCAGCTTACCGGGACAGGGAAGCACAGATACGCGGTATTTT. As protein: CASSLPGQGSTDTRYF. The chain links TRBV4-2 to TRBJ2-3; 9 bases line up with TRBD1. The CDR3 sequence is 16 residues long. Looked up from germline, CDR1 is LGHNA and CDR2 is YNFKEQ.

As regards this clonotype: With a far larger clone one base away, a read error is the likely cause. This chain joins TRBV4-3 and TRBJ2-7; 10 positions agree with TRBD2. The V and J ends lost 1 base and 7 bases, in that order; junction bases with no gene match: 13. The germline CDR1 and CDR2 sequences are LGHNA and YSLEER. The CDR3 extends over 17 amino acids. The CDR3 here is CASSQGRTSGTRNEQYF. The CDR3 bases are TGCGCCAGCAGCCAAGGTCGAACTAGCGGGACAAGGAATGAGCAGTACTTC.

This clonotype occurred many times. The chain carries TRBV5-3 and TRBJ2-1; possible D gene TRBD2, 6 bases. TRBV5-3 is an ORF; its function is uncertain. The CDR3 totals 15 residues. V was pared by 4 bases and J by 5 bases, with 16 bases between. DNA for the CDR3: TGTGCCAGAAGCCCAGTATCTAGCGCACACAATGAGCAGTTCTTC. Translating gives CARSPVSSAHNEQFF.

This clonotype has at least ten counts. The chain combines TRBV11-2 with TRBJ2-7; D is uncertain. V was pared by 5 bases and J by 0 bases, with 17 bases between. CDR3 size: 16 residues. From germline, CDR1 is SGHAT and CDR2 FQNNGV. DNA for the CDR3: TGTGCCAGCAGCGGCCATGGGTCAGAGTACTCCTACGAGCAGTACTTC. Encoded protein: CASSGHGSEYSYEQYF.